This T cell receptor (beta chain) was found in a study of CD8+ T cells in alopecia areata. This clone was observed once. Specified treatment: oral pan-JAK inhibitor, 5-10 mg twice daily. Extracted RNA was reverse transcribed into cDNA, the sequencing template. Data came from immunoSEQ multiplex PCR; TCRdb stores just in-frame clones and leaves some out. The repertoire holds about 180,000 clones, with about 55% as singletons. The CDR3 length is 13 residues. Germline V CDR1 and CDR2: SNHLY, FYNNEI. V was shortened by 7 bases and J by 8 bases, with 17 bases between the two germline ends. This sequence was found in a human donor with alopecia areata. This chain joins TRBV2 and TRBJ1-1; no clear D gene. This specimen was CD8+ T cells sorted from blood, taken at week 24, from a patient treated with tofacitinib. CDR3 sequence: CASTADRSEEAFF. DNA of the CDR3: TGTGCCAGCACCGCGGACCGGTCCGAAGAAGCTTTCTTT.